This TCR beta chain was recorded in a study of T cells after yellow fever vaccination (dated by TCRdb to between 2018 and 2021). Regarding the research as a whole: The SMART-Seq v4 Ultra Low Input RNA kit was used to prepare libraries from fractions with low cell numbers. Bulk TCR alpha and beta repertoires were sequenced longitudinally to track T-cell clones before and after primary and booster YFV17D yellow fever vaccination. The cohort comprised two healthy male donors, one aged 18 to 29 and one aged 30 to 39 years. Blood was collected at multiple timepoints before and after primary and secondary immunization, and bulk PBMC replicates and cell subsets were isolated. Study-wide conclusions, independent of this receptor: FACS-sorted repertoires could contain abundant contaminating clonotypes from the bulk population, so computational filtering was required. Because the study included only a couple of donors, the extent to which the findings can be generalized is limited. The secondary T-cell response was weaker than the primary response but faster, peaking on day 5 instead of day 15. After the booster, most clones that had expanded after primary vaccination were detected again (almost 97% of CD4 and roughly 86% of CD8), suggesting broad maintenance of memory. A small share of clonotypes was detected in both CD4 and CD8 compartments, with the overlap likely arising from convergent recombination.

TCR cDNA was synthesized by 5'RACE template switching, which introduced a universal primer site and unique molecular identifiers. Priming for cDNA synthesis came from both the TCR alpha and TCR beta constant segments. Library amplification used two PCR steps, and the second PCR step added sample barcodes and sequencing adapters. Sequencing of libraries was performed on Illumina HiSeq 2500 (2x100 bp) or NovaSeq (2x150 bp). For the original study's pipeline: MIGEC was used to demultiplex reads and collapse the reads into UMI consensus sequences, and MiXCR was used for V(D)J alignment. Vaccine-responding clonotypes were defined with edgeR using replicate PBMC samples, requiring FDR below 0.01 and a log2 fold change above 5 up to day 15. CD4 or CD8 identity was assigned to each bulk clonotype according to whether the clonotype was present at higher abundance in the sequenced CD4 repertoire or the sequenced CD8 repertoire. Clones were called with MiXCR by TCRdb after fastp trimmed the public reads at Q25, and only in-frame beta chains were retained. Here each entry gathers all rows of one CDR3 protein and keeps the most common genes and DNA. The authors' filters were not applied to this entry. Across this sample there are hundreds of thousands of distinct CDR3 sequences, with around 6.5% seen only once. The ten most abundant clones make up 15% of the sample.

The treatment or condition label of this sample denotes: live attenuated yellow fever vaccine strain. Two biological replicates of bulk PBMCs were collected at each blood-draw timepoint. PBMCs were isolated from peripheral blood using a standard Ficoll-Paque protocol. TriZol was used to extract RNA from bulk PBMCs, from CD4 and CD8 fractions, and from dextramer-positive and dextramer-negative fractions. A few counts support this clonotype. Its antigen is currently not known. Base qualities are missing; no much larger clone stands one base away. The TCR originated in a man aged 25 to 40 who received the YFV17D yellow fever vaccine. The specimen comprised PBMCs, sampled 5 days after the yellow fever booster vaccination.

The CDR3 region reads CASSYGIGQRGELFF. The DNA sequence is as follows: TGTGCCAGCAGTTACGGGATCGGACAGCGCGGGGAGCTGTTTTTT. Recombination connected TRBV6-5 to TRBJ2-2; the D segment could be TRBD1, given 6 matching bases. Counted from cysteine to phenylalanine, this CDR3 has 15 amino acids. The sequence is cut down to CDR3 DNA, 45 bases in frame from base 1. V and J lose 2 bases and 7 bases, and a span of 14 bases separates them. In the germline V gene, CDR1 corresponds to MNHEY and CDR2 to SVGAGI.